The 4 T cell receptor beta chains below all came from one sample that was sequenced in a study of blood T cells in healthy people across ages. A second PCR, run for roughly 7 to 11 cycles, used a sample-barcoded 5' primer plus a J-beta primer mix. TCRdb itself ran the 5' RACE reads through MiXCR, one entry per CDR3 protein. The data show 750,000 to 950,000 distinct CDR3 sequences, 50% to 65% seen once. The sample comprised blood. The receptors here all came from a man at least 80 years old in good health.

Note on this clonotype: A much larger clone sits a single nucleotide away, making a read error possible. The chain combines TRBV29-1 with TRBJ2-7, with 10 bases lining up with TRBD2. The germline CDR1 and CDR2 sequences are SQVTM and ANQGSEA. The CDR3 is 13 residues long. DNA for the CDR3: TGCAGCGTGGGGACTAGCGAAGCCTACGAGCTGTACTTC. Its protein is CSVGTSEAYELYF.

CDR3 coding DNA: TGTGCCATCAGTGAGTTAACGAATGAGCAGTTCTTC. Its translation is CAISELTNEQFF. The chain employs TRBV10-3 and TRBJ2-1; unclear D gene. V was cut by 1 base and J by 7 bases, with 5 bases left in between. Germline V gives CDR1 ENHRY, CDR2 SYGVKD. The length of the CDR3 is 12 residues.

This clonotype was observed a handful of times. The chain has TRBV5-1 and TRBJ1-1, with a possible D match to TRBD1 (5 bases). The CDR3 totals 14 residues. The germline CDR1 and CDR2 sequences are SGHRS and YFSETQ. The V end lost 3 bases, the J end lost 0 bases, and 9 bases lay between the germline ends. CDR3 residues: CASSWGRLNTEAFF. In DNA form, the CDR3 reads TGCGCCAGCAGCTGGGGACGGTTGAACACTGAAGCTTTCTTT.

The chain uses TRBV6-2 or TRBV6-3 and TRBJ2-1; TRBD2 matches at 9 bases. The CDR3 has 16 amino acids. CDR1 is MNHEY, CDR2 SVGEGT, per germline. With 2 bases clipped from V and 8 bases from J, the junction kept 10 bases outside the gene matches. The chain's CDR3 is CASSYRGTSLTYEQFF. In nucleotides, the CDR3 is TGTGCCAGCAGTTACCGCGGGACTAGCCTAACCTATGAGCAGTTCTTC.